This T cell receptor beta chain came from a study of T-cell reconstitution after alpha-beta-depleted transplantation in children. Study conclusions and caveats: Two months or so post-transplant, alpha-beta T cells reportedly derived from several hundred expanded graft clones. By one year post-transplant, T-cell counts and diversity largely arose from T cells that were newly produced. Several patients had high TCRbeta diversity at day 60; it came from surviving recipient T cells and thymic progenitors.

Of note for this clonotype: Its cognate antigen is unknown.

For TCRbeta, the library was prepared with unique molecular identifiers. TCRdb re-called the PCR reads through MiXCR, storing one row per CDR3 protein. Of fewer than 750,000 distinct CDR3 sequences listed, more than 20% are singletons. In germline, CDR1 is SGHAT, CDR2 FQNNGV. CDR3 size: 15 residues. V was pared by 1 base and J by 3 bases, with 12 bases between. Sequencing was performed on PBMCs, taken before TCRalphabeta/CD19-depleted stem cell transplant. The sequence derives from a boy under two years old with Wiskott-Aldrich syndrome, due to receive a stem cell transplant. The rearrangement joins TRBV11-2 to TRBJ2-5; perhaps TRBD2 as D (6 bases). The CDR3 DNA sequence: TGTGCCAGCAGCTTAGGGGACTGGGACGAAGAGACCCAGTACTTC. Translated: CASSLGDWDEETQYF.